This TCR beta chain was sequenced for a study of molecular identifiers for immune sequencing clone quantification. Overall study results and limits: For effector cells, clones above 20 RNA copies held over 97% of molecules; for naive cells, under 1%.

With 8 bases removed from V and 2 bases from J, the gap between germline ends came to 12 bases. The CDR3 covers 13 residues. Germline V gives CDR1 SNHLY, CDR2 FYNNEI. Libraries from naive CD8 cells were generated from roughly 21,000 to 960,000 sorted cells (with 10%, 30% or 50% RNA). The table lists this clonotype with many counts. Antigen specificity is unknown. Bulk TCR libraries used previously described methods and listed TCR primers. TCRdb called the PCR reads again in MiXCR, with one record for every CDR3 protein. This sample yields about 500,000 distinct CDR3 sequences, of which roughly 26% are seen a single time; around 0.8% belongs to the top ten.

This chain joins TRBV2 and TRBJ1-1; unclear D gene. Sample: naive CD8+ T cells from blood, with Jurkat cell RNA spiked in. Subset defined: FACS-sorted CD8+CD4-CCR7+CD45RA+ naive T cells. The sequence was obtained from a human donor in good health. Some libraries in this study had Jurkat cell RNA spiked in. CDR3 sequence (DNA): TGTGCCAGCTGCGGGCGGGCCAACACTGAAGCTTTCTTT. Translation: CASCGRANTEAFF.